The entry below describes one TCR beta chain. Its antigen is unidentified. These data originate in a study of OX40 agonist ivuxolimab in advanced cancers. Sequencing was performed with immunoSEQ multiplex PCR; in TCRdb, only in-frame clones are kept and a portion is missing. The repertoire includes 52,000 or so clones, roughly 80% of them detected once, and 4.6% sits in the top ten. Germline loops: CDR1 MNHNS, CDR2 SASEGT. The CDR3 is made up of 14 amino acids. V gave up 4 bases and J gave up 2 bases; unmatched junction bases: 2. Points from the study as a whole: The study observed clonal expansion of CD4+ and CD8+ blood T cells by week 6 at 0.1 to 3.0 mg/kg. The study found that CD8+ T cells averaged more expanded clones than CD4+.

This TCR was sampled from an adult with an advanced solid tumor such as melanoma, head and neck, liver or kidney cancer. Source: CD4+ or CD8+ T cells sorted from blood, taken in a trial of the OX40 agonist ivuxolimab. J is TRBJ2-1 and V is TRBV6-1, with 7 bases that match TRBD2. The CDR3 DNA follows: TGTGCCAGCAGTGGAGGACTAGCCTACAATGAGCAGTTCTTC. Translation gives CASSGGLAYNEQFF.